This T cell receptor beta chain emerged from a study of cytomegalovirus exposure and HLA in healthy donors. Study-level background: Prior work identified around 110 million unique TCR beta sequences in approximately 200 million T cells. Whole-study findings and limits: With further analysis later on, most CMV-associated TCR beta chains appeared HLA-restricted.

Donors counted as nominally healthy when sampled, yet unrecorded immune exposures were likely. This CDR3 region has 15 residues. The V and J ends lost 4 bases and 4 bases, in that order; junction bases with no gene match: 4. Per germline, CDR1 SGHRS and CDR2 YFSETQ. Both 60 Vbeta primers and 13 Jbeta primers went into the PCR. Study processing details: A follow-up analysis tallied about 80 million unique TCR beta chains, roughly 11 million shared. Sequencing was performed with immunoSEQ multiplex PCR; in TCRdb, only in-frame clones are kept and a portion is missing. That table supplies the V and J calls and clone size; D and trimming were determined from the DNA. The top ten hold roughly 5.4% of the sample, which has more than 95,000 clones, 76% seen once. A remark on this clone: Its matching antigen is unknown. Other nucleotide sequences from this sample produce the same CDR3.

The sample comprised PBMCs. This chain joins TRBV5-1 and TRBJ2-7; the match to TRBD2 covers 14 bases. The clonotype originates from a woman aged 18-29 years in good health and CMV-seropositive. The CDR3 DNA reads as TGCGCCAGCAGCCTAGGACTAGCGGGAGGATACGAGCAGTACTTC. This codes for CASSLGLAGGYEQYF.